Below, 25 T cell receptor beta chains from the same sample are listed, as sequenced in a study of blood T cell repertoires in COVID-19. Assay used: immunoSEQ multiplex PCR; TCRdb lists only in-frame clones, some missing. The sample records roughly 50,000 clones, 80% to 90% being singletons. Sequencing input: peripheral blood. The receptor source for this set is a human donor in a cohort sampled during active COVID-19.

The CDR3 loop is CASGGGETQYF. CDR3 nucleotides: TGTGCCAGCGGAGGAGGAGAGACCCAGTACTTC. The chain couples TRBV6-4 to TRBJ2-5; possible D gene TRBD2, 5 bases. Germline V CDR1 and CDR2: MRHNA, SNTAGT. This CDR3 comprises 11 residues. Trimming removed 8 bases at V and 4 bases at J, with 8 bases between.

This clone occurred once. The chain carries TRBV5-4 and TRBJ1-3, with D maybe TRBD1 (6 bases). V shed 2 bases and J shed 2 bases, with 8 bases lying between them. Per the germline V gene, CDR1 is SGHNT and CDR2 is YYREEE (reference sequence). The length of the CDR3 is 14 residues. Here the CDR3 DNA reads TGTGCCAGCAGCTTTCCAGGGGCTGGAAACACCATATATTTT. Amino acids: CASSFPGAGNTIYF.

Comment on this clone: At one boundary the junction diverges from the germline segment, which might be a read error. V is TRBV6-2 or TRBV6-3 and J is TRBJ1-2, with 7 bases identical to TRBD1. The CDR3 spans 16 residues. The V gene's germline CDR1 is MNHEY and CDR2 SVGEGT. The CDR3 region has the DNA TGTGCCAGCAGCCCCCCGGGACAGTTTCGAGTACTACTCTCACAGTTC. Its protein product is CASSPPGQFRVLLSQF.

The chain carries TRBV6-1 and TRBJ2-7; 8 nucleotides align to TRBD1. Germline values: CDR1 MNHNS, CDR2 SASEGT. The CDR3 spans 16 residues. Losses at the gene ends were 2 bases for V and 0 bases for J; bases not matched to a gene: 6. The CDR3 here is CASSESGGDSSYEQYF. The CDR3 bases are TGTGCCAGCAGTGAATCAGGGGGCGACAGCTCCTACGAGCAGTACTTC.

The table lists this clone with a count of one. This chain connects TRBV6-4 to TRBJ2-7, with 8 bases lining up with TRBD2. Trimming at V came to 6 bases and at J to 0 bases, leaving 7 bases not matched to a gene. The length of the CDR3 is 15 residues. CDR1 and CDR2 from the germline V gene are MRHNA and SNTAGT. The CDR3 sequence: CASSVTSGGSYEQYF. DNA of the CDR3: TGTGCCAGCAGCGTCACAAGCGGGGGCTCCTACGAGCAGTACTTC.

This clone was detected only once. CDR3: CASRQTVSTDTQYF. The CDR3, as DNA: TGTGCCAGCAGGCAGACAGTGAGCACAGATACGCAGTATTTT. J is TRBJ2-3 and V is TRBV27, with a tentative D call TRBD1 (5 bases). V lost 6 bases and J 0 bases, leaving 10 bases between the germline ends. Germline CDR1 and CDR2: MNHEY and SMNVEV (reference sequence). This CDR3 is 14 amino acids long.

The chain carries TRBV2 and TRBJ2-5; 9 bases map to TRBD1. This CDR3 contains 13 residues. The V segment lost 6 bases and the J segment 4 bases; nucleotides outside the gene matches: 3. Germline CDR1 SNHLY, CDR2 FYNNEI. Here the CDR3 DNA reads TGTGCCAGCAGGGACAGGGGTCGAGAGACCCAGTACTTC. This gives the protein CASRDRGRETQYF.

This chain connects TRBV4-3 to TRBJ1-4; 7 bases line up with TRBD1. Trimming removed 3 bases from V and 5 bases from J; junction bases left unmatched: 6. Germline values: CDR1 LGHNA, CDR2 YSLEER. The CDR3 is made up of 15 amino acids. The CDR3 DNA follows: TGCGCCAGCAGCCAGAATCAGGGGGTAAATGAAAAACTGTTTTTT. Protein: CASSQNQGVNEKLFF.

The chain has TRBV7-9 and TRBJ2-7; 8 bases fit TRBD2. This CDR3 has 14 amino acids. Germline V lookup: CDR1 SEHNR, CDR2 FQNEAQ (reference sequence). J was trimmed by 5 bases and V by 5 bases; bases with no gene match: 8. CDR3 nucleotide sequence: TGTGCCAGCAGCCTCAGACCGACTAGCGACGAGCAGTACTTC. Protein product: CASSLRPTSDEQYF.

This clone was detected only a few times. The chain employs TRBV27 and TRBJ1-6, with TRBD1 matching over 7 bases. Germline CDR1 MNHEY, CDR2 SMNVEV (reference sequence). CDR3 length: 16 residues. With 2 bases clipped from V and 1 base from J, the junction kept 2 bases outside the gene matches. CDR3 loop: CASSLEGASYNSPLHF. CDR3 sequence (DNA): TGTGCCAGCAGTTTAGAGGGGGCATCCTATAATTCACCCCTCCACTTT.

The chain recombines TRBV6-5 with TRBJ2-3, with TRBD2 identical over 14 bases. The CDR3 consists of 16 residues. Germline V gene data show CDR1 as MNHEY and CDR2 as SVGAGI. V was pared by 0 bases and J by 5 bases, with 1 base of the junction left unmatched. The chain's CDR3 is CASSYSTSGGGDTQYF. CDR3 nucleotide sequence: TGTGCCAGCAGTTACTCGACTAGCGGGGGGGGAGATACGCAGTATTTT.

This sequence joins TRBV5-4 and TRBJ2-3, with 9 nucleotides matching TRBD2. CDR1 is SGHNT, CDR2 YYREEE, per germline (reference sequence). CDR3 length: 15 residues. The V gene end was trimmed by 3 bases and the J gene end by 2 bases; junction bases not matched to a gene: 4. This CDR3 reads CASSSAGGPTDTQYF. The CDR3 region has the DNA TGTGCCAGCAGCTCAGCGGGGGGCCCCACAGATACGCAGTATTTT.

The V call is TRBV7-2, the J call TRBJ2-7, with 7 bases identical to TRBD1. The V gene end was trimmed by 5 bases and the J gene end by 3 bases; junction bases not matched to a gene: 7. The CDR3 loop spans 14 amino acids. Germline values: CDR1 SGHTA, CDR2 FQGNSA. CDR3 loop: CASSDRDAIYEQYF. In DNA form, the CDR3 reads TGTGCCAGCAGCGACAGGGACGCCATCTACGAGCAGTACTTC.

The V call is TRBV7-9, the J call TRBJ1-4; TRBD1 matches at 7 bases. The V gene's germline CDR1 is SEHNR and CDR2 FQNEAQ (reference sequence). The CDR3 runs 15 residues. V lost 0 bases to trimming and J lost 5 bases; unmatched junction nucleotides: 3. The CDR3 loop reads CASSLAGTENEKLFF. The DNA of the CDR3 is TGTGCCAGCAGCTTAGCCGGGACAGAGAATGAAAAACTGTTTTTT. The full variable domain, with the rest looked up from reference TRBV7-9 and TRBJ1-4, is DTGVSQNPRHKITKRGQNVTFRCDPISEHNRLYWYRQTLGQGPEFLTYFQNEAQLEKSRLLSDRFSAERPKGSFSTLEIQRTEQGDSAMYLCASSLAGTENEKLFFGSGTQLSVL.

The V gene is TRBV14, the J gene TRBJ1-6; TRBD1 is a possible D gene (5 bases). Germline CDR1 and CDR2: SGHDN and FVKESK. V was clipped by 4 bases and J by 7 bases, with 11 bases between them. The CDR3 covers 14 residues. CDR3 DNA: TGTGCCAGCAGCCCAAGGCGGGGCAATTCACCCCTCCACTTT. Residues: CASSPRRGNSPLHF.

V usage is TRBV12-5 and J usage is TRBJ1-3, with a tentative D call TRBD1 (6 bases). The germline V gene has CDR1 LGHNT and CDR2 FRNRAP. V lost 6 bases, J lost 4 bases, and 10 bases lay in between. There are 13 residues in the CDR3. This CDR3 is CASGLQGGNTIYF. The CDR3 region has the DNA TGTGCTAGTGGACTCCAGGGGGGAAACACCATATATTTT.

The genes are TRBV19 and TRBJ1-5; 12 bases agree with TRBD1. The germline V gene encodes CDR1 LNHDA and CDR2 SQIVND (reference sequence). The V and J ends lost 5 bases and 7 bases, in that order; junction bases with no gene match: 6. This CDR3 region has 15 residues. The CDR3 region is CASSVGQGAWQPQHF. The CDR3 coding sequence is TGTGCCAGTAGTGTGGGACAGGGGGCTTGGCAGCCCCAGCATTTT.

The rearrangement joins TRBV5-1 to TRBJ1-1, with 9 bases identical to TRBD1. The CDR3 extends over 17 amino acids. The ends lost 0 bases at V and 4 bases at J; junction bases unmatched: 10. CDR1 SGHRS and CDR2 YFSETQ come from the germline V gene. CDR3 sequence reads: CASSLVAGQGVGTEAFF. CDR3 nucleotides: TGCGCCAGCAGCTTGGTCGCGGGACAGGGCGTGGGCACTGAAGCTTTCTTT.

The V call is TRBV5-4, the J call TRBJ2-5, with 11 nucleotides matching TRBD2. The trim removed 4 bases at V and 4 bases at J, leaving 9 bases unmatched. The CDR3 consists of 16 residues. Germline-derived CDR1 and CDR2 are SGHNT and YYREEE (reference sequence). As DNA, the CDR3 is TGTGCCAGCAGCGTTGGGGCTAGCGGGGGGCGAGAGACCCAGTACTTC. Its translation: CASSVGASGGRETQYF.

The V and J genes are TRBV6-6 and TRBJ2-2; D gene unclear. Germline CDR1 is MNHNY and CDR2 is SVGAGI (reference sequence). This CDR3 is 13 amino acids long. The V end lost 7 bases, the J end lost 4 bases, and 10 bases lay between the germline ends. The CDR3 DNA reads as TGTGCCAGCAACTTCGGTCCCACCGGGGAGCTGTTTTTT. Translating gives CASNFGPTGELFF.

The V gene is TRBV6-5, the J gene TRBJ2-1, with 10 bases aligning to TRBD1. Losses at the gene ends were 2 bases for V and 4 bases for J; bases not matched to a gene: 2. Germline V gene data show CDR1 as MNHEY and CDR2 as SVGAGI. The CDR3 has 15 residues. The DNA for the CDR3 is TGTGCCAGCAGTTACGGGGACAGGGGTTACAATGAGCAGTTCTTC. Residues: CASSYGDRGYNEQFF.

V usage is TRBV5-6 and J usage is TRBJ2-2; no definite D call. The CDR3 extends over 14 amino acids. Germline V CDR1 and CDR2: SGHDT, YYEEEE. V was trimmed by 1 base and J by 2 bases, leaving 6 bases between them. The CDR3 DNA reads TGTGCCAGCAGCTTGTTGTCTAACACCGGGGAGCTGTTTTTT. It codes for CASSLLSNTGELFF.

This rearrangement joins TRBV19 to TRBJ1-2; D not resolved. The CDR3 spans 14 residues. Germline CDR1 and CDR2: LNHDA and SQIVND (reference sequence). The V end lost 1 base, the J end lost 4 bases, and 10 bases lay between the germline ends. For the CDR3, the DNA is TGTGCCAGTAGTATAGTGGCAGGAGGCTATGGCTACACCTTC. Protein: CASSIVAGGYGYTF.

This chain connects TRBV3-1 (or the pseudogene TRBV3-2) to TRBJ2-3, with 8 bases that match TRBD2. V was clipped by 4 bases and J by 9 bases; unmatched bases: 3. CDR3 length: 12 residues. CDR1 and CDR2 from the germline V gene are LGHDT and YNNKEL (reference sequence). Written as DNA, the CDR3 is TGTGCCAGCAGCCTTACTAGCGGAACGCAGTATTTT. It yields the protein CASSLTSGTQYF.

This chain joins TRBV6-5 and TRBJ1-2; maybe TRBD1 (6 bases). The germline V gene has CDR1 MNHEY and CDR2 SVGAGI. V lost 6 bases, J lost 7 bases, and 18 bases lay in between. This CDR3 has 14 amino acids. CDR3 protein: CASRLPGQTGGYTF. In DNA, the CDR3 is TGTGCCAGCAGATTACCCGGACAGACGGGTGGCTACACCTTC.